This TCR beta chain was recorded in a study of Ad26.COV2.S vaccination and SARS-CoV-2 variants. Germline CDR1 and CDR2: SNHLY and FYNNEI. With 4 bases removed from V and 0 bases from J, the gap between germline ends came to 9 bases. The length of the CDR3 is 14 residues. The repertoire was sequenced with immunoSEQ multiplex PCR; TCRdb's copy has only in-frame clones and lacks some. The sample carries over 110,000 clones, 75% to 90% recorded once. With regard to this clone: Its antigen is unidentified.

General study results and limits: Spike-specific TCR breadth in vaccine recipients exceeded that seen in placebo recipients.

This material consisted of peripheral blood, taken after recovery from COVID-19. The chain couples TRBV2 to TRBJ1-1; D is ambiguous. This TCR derives from a human donor who had recovered from COVID-19. The CDR3 loop reads CASSVEQLNTEAFF. The CDR3 DNA follows: TGTGCCAGCAGTGTGGAACAGCTGAACACTGAAGCTTTCTTT.